This T cell receptor (beta chain) emerged from a study of T cell repertoires in ileal Crohn's disease. Study details: The MI sample came from the proximal margin of the surgical specimen.

Some clones are missing from TCRdb's copy, which holds only in-frame ones; the method was immunoSEQ multiplex PCR. Found here are about 7,200 clones, roughly 74% of them singletons; the top ten hold roughly 10%. General study points: Sorted CD8 T cells held more high-frequency clones than CD4. All patients with clonality above 26.8% had endoscopic recurrence.

In the case of this clone: As yet, its antigen is unknown.

Time point noted: proximal margin of the surgical specimen (macroscopically non-inflamed). Germline V CDR1 and CDR2: ENHRY, SYGVKD. The CDR3 extends over 13 amino acids. V lost 4 bases and J 3 bases, leaving 9 bases between the germline ends. This clonotype was sampled from an adult with Crohn's disease. V usage is TRBV10-3 and J usage is TRBJ1-1; D is unresolved. The source material was ileal tissue. CDR3 DNA sequence: TGTGCCATCAGTGCTGAGTTGGACACTGAAGCTTTCTTT. Protein: CAISAELDTEAFF.